This paragraph reports one TCR beta chain. Its antigen target is currently unknown. Base qualities are not provided; no much larger clone lies one nucleotide away. Collaborating institutions collected whole blood in K2EDTA tubes following their own protocols. For TCRbeta analysis, collaborators shipped samples as frozen whole blood, isolated PBMCs, or DNA extracted from either of those sample types. The data stem from a study of blood T cell repertoires in COVID-19 (dated by TCRdb to the early 2020s). Notes on the research overall: Samples from collaborators originated in the United States, Italy and Spain and spanned both the acute and convalescent phases of COVID-19. The material from the prospective study consisted of cDNA or gDNA derived from T cells, B-cell-depleted T cells, or PBMCs. The dataset comprised deeply sampled blood TCRbeta repertoires from subjects exposed to, actively infected with, or recovered from COVID-19. The repertoires were released in a freely available public database meant as a resource for research on the immune response to SARS-CoV-2. Samples were obtained from the ongoing ImmuneRACE study (first 160 participants) and from some 1,300 subjects provided by 6 global collaborators. Sample metadata almost always included a de-identified subject ID, COVID-19 status, age in years and sex. Where available, HLA class I and class II types were obtained from metadata supplied by the sample provider rather than from assay-based typing. General conclusions and limits of the study: The amount of clinical and demographic metadata varied by source and participant and was provided uncurated.

The immunoSEQ Assay, a bias-controlled multiplex PCR, was used to amplify TCRbeta CDR3 regions from genomic DNA. Under the source paper's analysis protocol: The number of nucleated cells in each sample was estimated from the amplification of reference gene primers within the assay. Sequence reads were collapsed and filtered to measure the absolute abundance of every unique TCRbeta CDR3 rearrangement. For each sample, productive Simpson clonality was calculated as the square root of Simpson's diversity index across productive rearrangements. TCRdb took over this immuneACCESS table, retaining in-frame rearrangements with V and J assigned. Such tables are incomplete; in checked studies, under half of the missing clones stem from an unresolved V gene, and the remainder is unexplained. The D gene and trimming were derived from the DNA, and the V and J assignments and clone size from that table. The sample includes 45,000 to 60,000 clones, with around 82% observed a single time. Clones ranked in the top ten supply more than 8% of the sample.

As encoded in the germline V gene, CDR1 is MNHNS while CDR2 is SASEGT. The CDR3 has 18 amino acids, counting the end cysteine and phenylalanine. Only CDR3 DNA is held: 54 bases, read in frame from base 1. V and J lose 4 bases and 0 bases, and a span of 19 bases separates them. This TCR was recovered from a woman at least 80 years old with acute or convalescent COVID-19. This receptor chain uses TRBV6-1 and TRBJ2-1; the D region possibly corresponds to TRBD2 (6 bases align). The specimen sequenced was peripheral blood. The CDR3 region: CASSALPGLQSSYNEQFF. DNA sequence: TGTGCCAGCAGTGCCCTACCGGGACTCCAAAGCTCCTACAATGAGCAGTTCTTC.